This T cell receptor beta chain was documented in a study of cytomegalovirus exposure and HLA in healthy donors. At the level of the study: Approximately 85 million unique TCRs from HLA-typed donors made up an early data release.

To note about this clone: The antigen remains unidentified.

Study observations and caveats: An analysis done earlier found most TCR beta V segments productive about 87% or about 30% of the time.

Researchers ran the PCR with 60 Vbeta and 13 Jbeta primers. TCRdb's copy holds only in-frame clones and misses some; the assay was immunoSEQ multiplex PCR. This sample has around 140,000 clones, with around 80% found just once. CDR1 SGDLS and CDR2 YYNGEE come from the germline V gene. V trimming: 3 bases; J trimming: 3 bases; junction bases outside the gene matches: 2. This CDR3 has 14 residues. The receptor's source is a man aged 35 to 55 in good health and CMV-seronegative. The rearrangement links TRBV9 to TRBJ1-3; TRBD1 matches at 8 bases. Sequencing used PBMCs. The CDR3: CASSATGDGNTIYF. The DNA for the CDR3 is TGTGCCAGCAGCGCGACAGGGGATGGAAACACCATATATTTT.